A single sample is the source of the 5 T cell receptor beta chains below, sequenced in a study of cytomegalovirus exposure and HLA in healthy donors. Amplification used 60 Vbeta primers and 13 Jbeta primers. Profiled with immunoSEQ multiplex PCR; TCRdb holds only in-frame clones, not every one. The table records 95,000 to 150,000 clones, around 80% of them present only once. The sample comprised PBMCs. These receptors came from a man aged 50 to 60 in good health and CMV-seronegative.

The V gene is TRBV28, the J gene TRBJ1-1; 12 bases match TRBD1. From germline, CDR1 is MDHEN and CDR2 SYDVKM. The CDR3 loop spans 17 amino acids. Germline trimming cut 2 bases from V and 3 bases from J; bases unmatched to any gene: 7. CDR3 DNA: TGTGCCAGCAGTTTAACAGGGACAGGGGGCAGGTACACTGAAGCTTTCTTT. It encodes CASSLTGTGGRYTEAFF.

The chain couples TRBV19 to TRBJ1-5; maybe TRBD1 (5 bases). This CDR3 has 15 residues. CDR1 is LNHDA, CDR2 SQIVND, per germline (reference sequence). V was trimmed by 1 base and J by 7 bases, leaving 14 bases between them. The CDR3 DNA reads TGTGCCAGTAGTATAGGGGCCAGGACAAGGCAGCCCCAGCATTTT. It encodes CASSIGARTRQPQHF.

The J gene is TRBJ1-5, the V gene TRBV28; a weak D match, TRBD1 (5 bases). With 4 bases removed from V and 0 bases from J, the gap between germline ends came to 13 bases. Germline lookup yields CDR1 MDHEN and CDR2 SYDVKM. This CDR3 contains 16 residues. In DNA form, the CDR3 reads TGTGCCAGCAGTTGGGTCTCAGGGTTTAGCAATCAGCCCCAGCATTTT. Protein: CASSWVSGFSNQPQHF.

The chain carries TRBV21-1 and TRBJ1-3; whether TRBD1, the table's D call, matches the DNA was not checked. TRBV21-1 is labeled a pseudogene. The CDR3 contains 14 residues. The CDR3 reads CARNPGWPGNTIYF. As DNA, the CDR3 is TGTGCCAGGAACCCAGGGTGGCCTGGAAACACCATATATTTT.

The chain couples TRBV2 to TRBJ1-5, with 10 bases fitting TRBD1. The germline CDR1 and CDR2 sequences are SNHLY and FYNNEI. CDR3 length: 15 amino acids. The ends lost 6 bases at V and 7 bases at J; junction bases unmatched: 9. The CDR3: CASSYSGTGVQPQHF. The CDR3 nucleotides are TGTGCCAGCAGCTACTCCGGGACAGGGGTCCAGCCCCAGCATTTT.